This TCR beta chain was profiled in a study of a mutant IDH1 vaccine in newly diagnosed glioma. The table came from immunoSEQ multiplex PCR; TCRdb's copy has only in-frame clones and leaves some out. This table has around 36,000 clones, approximately 89% appearing once. The sample holds one count of this clone. What it recognizes is unknown. Germline loops: CDR1 SGHRS, CDR2 YFSETQ. Unmatched junction bases numbered 6, after V lost 3 bases and J lost 6 bases. The CDR3 length is 13 residues. The time point denotes: week 5, during vaccination. The vaccine gave 300 ug of a 20-mer mutant IDH1 peptide subcutaneously per dose.

This sequence joins TRBV5-1 and TRBJ2-7, with 7 bases aligning to TRBD1. The clonotype comes from a man over 45 with glioma. The source material was PBMCs, sampled from a glioma patient whose treatment included an IDH1 peptide vaccine. CDR3 in amino acids: CASSSQPGGEQYF. The DNA for the CDR3 is TGCGCCAGCAGCTCACAACCAGGGGGCGAGCAGTACTTC. Together with reference TRBV5-1 and TRBJ2-7, the CDR3 gives the full variable domain: KAGVTQTPRYLIKTRGQQVTLSCSPISGHRSVSWYQQTPGQGLQFLFEYFSETQRNKGNFPGRFSGRQFSNSRSEMNVSTLELGDSALYLCASSSQPGGEQYFGPGTRLTVT.